This T cell receptor beta chain originates from a study of cytomegalovirus exposure and HLA in healthy donors. As for the study in general: According to later analysis, the same platform produced the 90 to 150 validation and around 730 first-cohort repertoires. Study-level findings and limits: Usually a TCR sequence was rare, but some public TCRs were found in many donors.

Details on this clone: The target antigen is unknown.

With 3 bases clipped from V and 6 bases from J, the junction kept 0 bases outside the gene matches. Germline-derived CDR1 and CDR2 are SGHKS and YYEKEE (reference sequence). This CDR3 comprises 13 residues. Measured with immunoSEQ multiplex PCR; TCRdb has only the in-frame clones, and not every one. The data hold 120,000 or so clones, with 95% to 97% observed a single time. The receptor comes from a man younger than 35 in good health and CMV-seronegative. V gene TRBV5-5 combines with J gene TRBJ1-5, with 10 bases aligning to TRBD1. Sequenced material: PBMCs. The CDR3 region is CASSWTGGQPQHF. CDR3 coding DNA: TGTGCCAGCAGCTGGACAGGGGGTCAGCCCCAGCATTTT.